This paragraph reports one T cell receptor (beta chain). The method was immunoSEQ multiplex PCR; TCRdb's version includes in-frame clones alone and lacks a portion of them. The sample consists of 62,000 or so clones, roughly 86% of them appearing once. This sample is part of a study of technical replicates of blood from a few donors. With 2 bases removed from V and 4 bases from J, the gap between germline ends came to 17 bases. Germline values: CDR1 MNHNS, CDR2 SASEGT. This CDR3 contains 17 residues. The sequencing input was PBMCs. The chain has TRBV6-1 and TRBJ1-4; possible D gene TRBD1, 6 bases. The receptor was derived from a human donor in good health. Some clones in this sample may be carry-over from other donors' samples. This chain's CDR3 is CASSEKGGGGGNEKLFF. In DNA, the CDR3 is TGTGCCAGCAGTGAAAAGGGGGGGGGCGGAGGTAATGAAAAACTGTTTTTT.